This T cell receptor beta chain was observed in a study of shared clonotypes between healthy human individuals. The study, taken as a whole, reports: A small donor pool kept down the genetic and exposure-history diversity that was represented. When compared with the clonotypes that were shared by all four sorted-subset donors, the non-shared clonotypes turned out to have lower generation probabilities. Clonotypes that were shared across a handful of donors made up around 5% of naive CD4 clonotypes.

The V gene lost 8 bases and the J gene lost 8 bases, with 13 bases spanning the gap. Germline CDR1 and CDR2: MNHNS and SASEGT. CDR3 size: 13 residues. Every subset had its genomic DNA shared out evenly among several immunoSEQ plates. Profiled with immunoSEQ multiplex PCR; TCRdb holds only in-frame clones, not every one. Of 2 million to 2.5 million clones listed, around 95% were seen once; the top ten hold 0.1% to 0.15%. In regard to this clone: The antigen remains undetermined. Other DNA sequences in this specimen translate into the identical CDR3.

The specimen was naive CD4+ T cells sorted from blood. Subset indicated: CD45RA+ positively selected. The receptor was isolated from a man between 18 and 29 years old in good health. The gene calls are TRBV6-1 and TRBJ1-6; D is possibly TRBD1 (6 bases). CDR3 region: CASRQGIDSPLHF. As DNA, the CDR3 is TGTGCCAGCCGGCAGGGGATTGATTCACCCCTCCACTTT.